The rows below give T cell receptor beta chains drawn from one sample of a study of T cell responses to AZD1222 COVID-19 vaccine. Profiling relied on immunoSEQ multiplex PCR, and the TCRdb table lists in-frame clones only, not all of them. The table shows 150,000 to 200,000 clones, with about 88% occurring only once. Sequenced material: peripheral blood, taken on day 0 of AZD1222 vaccination. The receptor set was obtained from an adult in good health. The CDR3 runs from the conserved cysteine through the conserved F or W. The D gene is left open where the match is weak. The size field is filled for only some rows; it gives once, few, many or a size class.

>TRBD2|NA|TRBJ2-1|TRBV7-2
TGTGCCAGCAGCTTAGGGCCATTAGCGGGGTTAGGAAATGAGCAGTTCTTC
CASSLGPLAGLGNEQFF
>NA|NA|TRBJ1-2|TRBV5-1
TGCGCCAGCAGCCCCCCTTTGGCCCTGGGTGGCTACACCTTC
CASSPPLALGGYTF
>NA|NA|TRBJ1-2|TRBV2
TGTGCCAGCAGTGAAGTGAGACCTACGGGAGGCTACACCTTC
CASSEVRPTGGYTF
>NA|NA|TRBJ1-2|TRBV20-1
TGCAGTGCAAGTGCCGAGAACTATGGCTACACCTTC
CSASAENYGYTF
>TRBD1|NA|TRBJ1-4|TRBV30
TGTGCCTGGAGTGTACGACAGGGAAATGAAAAACTGTTTTTT
CAWSVRQGNEKLFF
>TRBD1|NA|TRBJ1-6|TRBV7-8
TGTGCCAGCAGCTTAGCGGGCAGGGGGGGTTCACCCCTCCACTTT
CASSLAGRGGSPLHF
>NA|few|TRBJ2-2|TRBV6-5
TGTGCCAGCAGAAATGGACAGTCGGCCACCGGGGAGCTGTTTTTT
CASRNGQSATGELFF
>TRBD1|NA|TRBJ1-2|TRBV28
TGTGCCAGCACCGTCCCGGGACAGGGCCTGAGCAACTATGGCTACACCTTC
CASTVPGQGLSNYGYTF
>TRBD1|NA|TRBJ1-6|TRBV27
TGTGCCAGCACCCCGTACAGGGGACAGGCCCTCAGTTCACCCCTCCACTTT
CASTPYRGQALSSPLHF
>NA|few|TRBJ1-5|TRBV7-8
TGTGCCAGCAGCCTTAAGGGGGTAGGACGGAATCAGCCCCAGCATTTT
CASSLKGVGRNQPQHF
>TRBD2|NA|TRBJ2-3|TRBV3-1/TRBV3-2
TGTGCCAGCAGCCCGGGACTAGCGGGAGTTGAAACAGATACGCAGTATTTT
CASSPGLAGVETDTQYF
>TRBD2|NA|TRBJ2-1|TRBV5-8
TGTGCCAGCAGCTTGAGCGGGGTCGGACTTCATGAGCAGTTCTTC
CASSLSGVGLHEQFF
>TRBD1|NA|TRBJ1-5|TRBV6-5
TGTGCCAGCAGGGGGGGACAGCACTTTCAGCCCCAGCATTTT
CASRGGQHFQPQHF
>NA|NA|TRBJ1-5|TRBV18
TGTGCCAGCTCACCTCATAGTGATCAGCCCCAGCATTTT
CASSPHSDQPQHF
>NA|NA|TRBJ2-7|TRBV7-3
TGTGCCAGCAGCTATGGCAGGGCGTACGAGCAGTACTTC
CASSYGRAYEQYF
>NA|NA|TRBJ2-1|TRBV5-8
TGTGCCAGCAGCCCCGGGTGGTGGCAGGGGGGATACTATGAGCAGTTCTTC
CASSPGWWQGGYYEQFF
>NA|NA|TRBJ1-1|TRBV28
TGTGCCAGCAGTTTGTCGGGGGTGGGAGGGACTGAAGCTTTCTTT
CASSLSGVGGTEAFF
>TRBD1|few|TRBJ1-6|TRBV11-2
TGTGCCAGCAGCGGACAGGGAGTGAGGAATTCACCCCTCCACTTT
CASSGQGVRNSPLHF
>NA|NA|TRBJ1-5|TRBV6-1
TGTGCCAGCAGTGAGAGCGGGCCCAATCAGCCCCAGCATTTT
CASSESGPNQPQHF
>NA|NA|TRBJ2-1|TRBV3-1/TRBV3-2
TGTGCCAGCAGCCAAGATGGGCTAGTCGGTCACAATGAGCAGTTCTTC
CASSQDGLVGHNEQFF
>NA|few|TRBJ2-5|TRBV29-1
TGCAGCGTTGTGTACGTACAAGAGACCCAGTACTTC
CSVVYVQETQYF
>NA|NA|TRBJ1-6|TRBV11-2
TGTGCCAGCAGCTTAGCGAGCTCCTATAATTCACCCCTCCACTTT
CASSLASSYNSPLHF
>TRBD2|NA|TRBJ2-3|TRBV3-1/TRBV3-2
TGTGCCAGCAGCCAAGGGCGGATTAGCGGGAGCGGAGGAACAGATACGCAGTATTTT
CASSQGRISGSGGTDTQYF
>NA|once|TRBJ1-5|TRBV10-3
TGTGCCATCAGTGATAGGGCAGCCAGGGGCAATCAGCCCCAGCATTTT
CAISDRAARGNQPQHF
>TRBD1|NA|TRBJ2-1|TRBV11-2
TGTGCCAGCAGCCGTACAGGGGACACAAAGATTACAACTAACAATGAGCAGTTCTTC
CASSRTGDTKITTNNEQFF
>NA|NA|TRBJ1-6|TRBV2
TGTGCCAGCAGACGGGACCTTCCCAATTCACCCCTCCACTTT
CASRRDLPNSPLHF
>NA|NA|TRBJ1-3|TRBV9
TGTGCCAGCAGCGTACAGGGCGTAGGTGGAAACACCATATATTTT
CASSVQGVGGNTIYF
>NA|NA|TRBJ1-2|TRBV5-4
TGTGCCAGCAGCTTTCGGACTGGGACTCATGCCTACACCTTC
CASSFRTGTHAYTF
>TRBD2|NA|TRBJ2-3|TRBV19
TGTGCCAGTAGTCCGAGGACTAGCGGGTGGACAGATACGCAGTATTTT
CASSPRTSGWTDTQYF
>TRBD1|NA|TRBJ2-2|TRBV6-4
TGTGCCAAGCCGGGACAGGGGATCACCGGGGAGCTGTTTTTT
CAKPGQGITGELFF
>NA|NA|TRBJ1-1|TRBV29-1
TGCAGCGGATCAGGGGTCGCTGAAGCTTTCTTT
CSGSGVAEAFF
>TRBD1|NA|TRBJ2-7|TRBV30
TGTGCCTGGAGTCCTCGACCGAGGGGGCTGGAGCAGTACTTC
CAWSPRPRGLEQYF
>NA|NA|TRBJ1-2|TRBV19
TGTGCCAGTACCAGATTGGCAGGGTCTCGGGATGGCTACACCTTC
CASTRLAGSRDGYTF
>NA|NA|TRBJ2-5|TRBV7-2
TGTGCCAGCAGCTTATTCCAGGTCCTCCAAGAGACCCAGTACTTC
CASSLFQVLQETQYF
>NA|NA|TRBJ2-3|TRBV19
TGTGCCAGTAGTATACAGACAGGGAGGGCAGATACGCAGTATTTT
CASSIQTGRADTQYF
>TRBD1|NA|TRBJ1-2|TRBV30
TGTGCCTGGAATCCCGGGACAGGGGCGGGCTACACCTTC
CAWNPGTGAGYTF
>NA|NA|TRBJ1-3|TRBV5-6
TGTGCCAGCAGCTTACCAACAGGGAGCGGAAACACCATATATTTT
CASSLPTGSGNTIYF
>NA|once|TRBJ1-1|TRBV24-1
TGTGCCACCAGTGATCCTCGGACGGGAGGCACTGAAGCTTTCTTT
CATSDPRTGGTEAFF
>NA|NA|TRBJ1-2|TRBV28
TGTGCCAGCAAGAACAGGGCTGGAGGCTACACCTTC
CASKNRAGGYTF
>TRBD1|NA|TRBJ1-2|TRBV15
TGTGCCACCAGCCTCGGGGGACAGGGGCGGGGTGGCTACACCTTC
CATSLGGQGRGGYTF
>NA|NA|TRBJ2-2|TRBV19
TGTGCCAGTTCCCCTAGGGGTTCCACCGGGGAGCTGTTTTTT
CASSPRGSTGELFF
>NA|NA|TRBJ2-2|TRBV5-1
TGCGCCAGCAGCTTGGTCCGGAGCGACCGAGGAGCCACCGGGGAGCTGTTTTTT
CASSLVRSDRGATGELFF
>NA|few|TRBJ2-7|TRBV7-9
TGTGCCAGCAGCTTAGCCGCCAGCTCCTACGAGCAGTACTTC
CASSLAASSYEQYF
>NA|NA|TRBJ2-7|TRBV29-1
TGCAGCGTCTACTTGGCGGGCCTAGCAAGGAACGAGCAGTACTTC
CSVYLAGLARNEQYF
>TRBD2|NA|TRBJ2-2|TRBV24-1
TGTGCCACCGGGAGGGCGAACACCGGGGAGCTGTTTTTT
CATGRANTGELFF
>NA|NA|TRBJ1-1|TRBV29-1
TGCAGCGGCGGGGACGCTGAAGCTTTCTTT
CSGGDAEAFF
>TRBD1|few|TRBJ2-1|TRBV28
TGTGCCAGCAGTTTTAGGACAGGGGGCTCCAATGAGCAGTTCTTC
CASSFRTGGSNEQFF
>NA|NA|TRBJ1-2|TRBV20-1
TGCAGTGCTAGTGCGCAGACTAACTATGGCTACACCTTC
CSASAQTNYGYTF
>NA|NA|TRBJ1-3|TRBV30
TGTGCCTGGAGTCAGTCAGGGGGAAACACCATATATTTT
CAWSQSGGNTIYF
>NA|NA|TRBJ1-5|TRBV30
TGTGCCTGGAGTAAACCCCTCAGGTCGGGGACCCTTAATCAGCCCCAGCATTTT
CAWSKPLRSGTLNQPQHF
>NA|NA|TRBJ1-2|TRBV28
TGTGCCAGCAGTATAAAGGTCAAAGGATTCTATGGCTACACCTTC
CASSIKVKGFYGYTF
>NA|NA|TRBJ1-2|TRBV6-6
TGTGCCAGCAGTTACTCCCAGGGGATCGTGGGGGGCTACACCTTC
CASSYSQGIVGGYTF
>TRBD1|NA|TRBJ2-2|TRBV5-1
TGCGCCAGCAGCCGACAGGGGTCCACCGGGGAGCTGTTTTTT
CASSRQGSTGELFF
>NA|NA|TRBJ2-3|TRBV25-1
TGTGCCAGCAGTGAAGGCCGGCAGGGTCAGGCAGATACGCAGTATTTT
CASSEGRQGQADTQYF